The 24 T cell receptor beta chains given below trace back to one sample, sequenced in a study of blood T cells in healthy people across ages. It was with a sample-barcoded 5' primer and a J-beta primer mix that a second PCR of about 6 to 12 cycles was run. TCRdb analysed the 5' RACE reads with MiXCR anew, one entry per CDR3 protein. The repertoire has 1.5 million to 1.8 million distinct CDR3 sequences, 35% to 45% of them found once; the top ten carry over 3.5%. What was sequenced was blood. All receptors come from a woman between 18 and 29 years old in good health.

The chain uses TRBV5-1 and TRBJ2-1, with a weak D call TRBD2 (5 bases). Germline V gene sequence: CDR1 SGHRS, CDR2 YFSETQ. There are 13 residues in the CDR3. V gave up 4 bases and J gave up 9 bases, with 14 bases separating them. The CDR3 loop reads CASSVQTSSEQFF. The CDR3, as DNA: TGCGCCAGCAGCGTGCAAACTAGTTCTGAGCAGTTCTTC.

This clonotype was counted a few times. The chain uses TRBV25-1 and TRBJ1-5; no clear D gene. V was trimmed by 1 base and J by 9 bases, leaving 10 bases between them. Germline lookup yields CDR1 MGHDK and CDR2 SYGVNS. This CDR3 contains 13 residues. This CDR3 is CASSEFLWGPQHF. For the CDR3, the DNA is TGTGCCAGCAGTGAATTTTTGTGGGGGCCCCAGCATTTT.

The chain has TRBV7-9 and TRBJ2-1; D remains unclear. Per the germline V gene, CDR1 is SEHNR and CDR2 is FQNEAQ (reference sequence). The CDR3 runs 16 residues. V was shortened by 1 base and J by 1 base, with 11 bases between the two germline ends. CDR3 loop: CASSLGLGPSYNEQFF. The CDR3, as DNA: TGTGCCAGCAGCTTAGGGCTAGGGCCGTCCTACAATGAGCAGTTCTTC.

This clonotype has just a few counts. The chain has TRBV20-1 and TRBJ2-4; possible D gene TRBD2, 5 bases. CDR1 and CDR2 (germline): DFQATT, SNEGSKA (reference sequence). The CDR3 contains 14 residues. Deletions cut 6 bases from V and 1 base from J, with 13 bases between. CDR3 sequence: CSAPGGFAKNIQYF. In DNA form, the CDR3 reads TGCAGTGCCCCCGGCGGGTTCGCCAAAAACATTCAGTACTTC.

The chain links TRBV28 to TRBJ2-7; 11 bases agree with TRBD2. The DNA matches TRBJ2-5 better at its end, which makes the J call doubtful. The CDR3 is made up of 14 amino acids. Germline CDR1 and CDR2: MDHEN and SYDVKM. This CDR3 reads CASSPRTSGETQYF. CDR3 nucleotide sequence: TGTGCCAGCAGTCCACGGACTAGCGGGGAGACCCAGTACTTC.

The rearrangement joins TRBV14 to TRBJ2-2; D is possibly TRBD2 (5 bases). V lost 4 bases to trimming and J lost 9 bases, with 12 bases between them. CDR1 and CDR2 (germline): SGHDN, FVKESK. The CDR3 has 13 amino acids. This CDR3 is CASSRTSSRELFF. In DNA, the CDR3 is TGTGCCAGCAGCCGTACTAGTTCCAGGGAGCTGTTTTTT.

The CDR3 reads CASRTSGRATGYTF. The DNA of the CDR3 is TGTGCCAGCAGAACCTCCGGGCGGGCAACTGGCTACACCTTC. J is TRBJ1-2 and V is TRBV12-3 or TRBV12-4, with D unresolved. The V end was cut by 6 bases, the J end by 7 bases, with 18 bases between. The CDR3 totals 14 residues.

This clonotype was seen a few times. The chain couples TRBV5-5 to TRBJ2-1; no definite D call. With the DNA end fitting TRBJ2-7 better, the J assignment may be wrong. CDR1 and CDR2 from the germline V gene are SGHKS and YYEKEE (reference sequence). The CDR3 consists of 13 residues. The CDR3 region has the DNA TGTGCCAGCAGCTTGGAACTCACCAATGAGCAGTACTTC. This codes for CASSLELTNEQYF.

This chain links TRBV19 with TRBJ1-1, with 9 bases identical to TRBD1. Per the germline V gene, CDR1 is LNHDA and CDR2 is SQIVND (reference sequence). The CDR3 is made up of 17 amino acids. The V and J ends lost 4 bases and 0 bases, in that order; junction bases with no gene match: 9. This chain's CDR3 is CASSTVPGQGLNTEAFF. The CDR3 DNA follows: TGTGCCAGTAGTACCGTCCCGGGACAGGGTCTGAACACTGAAGCTTTCTTT.

This clonotype has a handful of counts. This rearrangement joins TRBV11-3 to TRBJ2-5, with D possibly matching TRBD1 (7 bases). The V end was cut by 4 bases, the J end by 0 bases, with 18 bases between. The CDR3 sequence is 17 residues long. CDR1 and CDR2 (germline): SGHNT, YENEEA. The CDR3 nucleotides read TGTGCCAGCAGCTCACGGGCAGGGGGGCGCTACCAAGAGACCCAGTACTTC. It yields the protein CASSSRAGGRYQETQYF.

This clonotype was detected once. The chain joins TRBV5-1 to TRBJ2-7; the D gene is possibly TRBD1 (6 bases). Trimming took off 3 bases at V and 8 bases at J, with 12 bases between the two ends. CDR3 length: 12 residues. Germline values: CDR1 SGHRS, CDR2 YFSETQ. The CDR3: CASSSNRDQQYF. The CDR3 region has the DNA TGCGCCAGCAGCTCGAACAGGGACCAGCAGTACTTC.

CDR3 in DNA: TGTGCCAGCAGTGATCAGGGATTCGGCGAGCAGTACTTC. It is translated as CASSDQGFGEQYF. The chain couples TRBV6-1 to TRBJ2-7; a weak D match, TRBD1 (5 bases). CDR1 is MNHNS, CDR2 SASEGT, per germline. The CDR3 is 13 amino acids. Deletions cut 3 bases from V and 6 bases from J, with 12 bases between.

This clonotype was observed a single time. The J gene is TRBJ2-1, the V gene TRBV6-6, with D hard to call. With 6 bases removed from V and 4 bases from J, the gap between germline ends came to 16 bases. CDR1 is MNHNY and CDR2 is SVGAGI in the germline V gene (reference sequence). The CDR3 spans 15 residues. CDR3 sequence: CASSSDWLSYNEQFF. The DNA for the CDR3 is TGTGCCAGCAGCTCCGACTGGCTCTCATACAATGAGCAGTTCTTC.

Comments on this clonotype: A much larger clone lies one base from this, so it may be a read error. CDR3 DNA: TGTGCCAGCAGTGCCGGGACAGACAATGAGCAGTACTTC. Protein sequence: CASSAGTDNEQYF. The rearrangement uses TRBV25-1 and TRBJ2-5; 7 bases are shared with TRBD1. The CDR3 spans 13 residues. CDR1 and CDR2 from the germline V gene are MGHDK and SYGVNS. Trimming cost V 4 bases and J 11 bases; bases outside gene matches: 10.

The rearrangement joins TRBV12-3 or TRBV12-4 to TRBJ2-2; weak D call: TRBD2 (6 bases). CDR3 length: 15 amino acids. V lost 6 bases, J lost 6 bases, and 17 bases lay in between. DNA for the CDR3: TGTGCCAGCAGCCCCCGGTCTAGCGCTCCCGGGGAGCTGTTTTTT. Encoded protein: CASSPRSSAPGELFF.

Only a few counts were recorded for this clonotype. This chain uses TRBV10-3 with TRBJ2-1; 9 nucleotides align to TRBD2. The CDR3 is made up of 13 amino acids. The V and J ends lost 11 bases and 7 bases, in that order; junction bases with no gene match: 9. Per germline, CDR1 ENHRY and CDR2 SYGVKD. Written as DNA, the CDR3 is TGTGCCTCACGACTAGCGGACTTGAATGAGCAGTTCTTC. Translating it yields CASRLADLNEQFF.

V and J are TRBV5-1 and TRBJ1-2; no clear D gene. V lost 0 bases and J lost 5, with 11 bases in between. CDR1 and CDR2 from the germline V gene are SGHRS and YFSETQ. This CDR3 has 14 residues. This chain's CDR3 is CASSLVEARYGYTF. The CDR3 bases are TGCGCCAGCAGCTTGGTTGAGGCTCGTTATGGCTACACCTTC.

The chain combines TRBV7-9 with TRBJ1-1; unclear D gene. Looked up from germline, CDR1 is SEHNR and CDR2 is FQNEAQ (reference sequence). The CDR3 totals 14 residues. V gave up 1 base and J gave up 5 bases, with 11 bases separating them. The CDR3 is CASSLVGQATEAFF. CDR3 DNA sequence: TGTGCCAGCAGCTTAGTTGGGCAGGCGACTGAAGCTTTCTTT.

This clonotype appeared a few times. The rearrangement uses TRBV5-1 and TRBJ1-1, with a tentative D call TRBD1 (6 bases). There are 15 residues in the CDR3. Per germline, CDR1 SGHRS and CDR2 YFSETQ. Deletions cut 4 bases from V and 0 bases from J, with 13 bases between. The CDR3 DNA sequence: TGCGCCAGCAGCGGCCAGGGGCAAATGAACACTGAAGCTTTCTTT. Translation gives CASSGQGQMNTEAFF.

This clonotype has more than one count but fewer than ten. This chain uses TRBV29-1 with TRBJ1-1; a weak D match, TRBD1 (6 bases). The germline V and J ends were trimmed by 1 base and 6 bases, with 12 bases remaining between them. CDR1 and CDR2 from the germline V gene are SQVTM and ANQGSEA. The CDR3 has 13 amino acids. CDR3 protein: CSVEAGQRAEAFF. CDR3 DNA: TGCAGCGTTGAAGCCGGACAGAGGGCTGAAGCTTTCTTT.

The CDR3: CASGLGDIQETQYF. The CDR3 DNA follows: TGTGCTAGTGGTTTGGGGGACATTCAAGAGACCCAGTACTTC. This rearrangement joins TRBV12-5 to TRBJ2-5; D perhaps matches TRBD1 (6 bases). The V end lost 1 base, the J end lost 2 bases, and 8 bases lay between the germline ends. In germline, CDR1 is LGHNT, CDR2 FRNRAP. The CDR3 length is 14 residues. Combining the CDR3 with reference TRBV12-5 and TRBJ2-5 gives the whole variable domain DARVTQTPRHKVTEMGQEVTMRCQPILGHNTVFWYRQTMMQGLELLAYFRNRAPLDDSGMPKDRFSAEMPDATLATLKIQPSEPRDSAVYFCASGLGDIQETQYFGPGTRLLVL.

On this clonotype: One end of the junction fails to match germline, which may point to a read error. The chain combines TRBV7-7 with TRBJ2-4, with D possibly matching TRBD2 (7 bases). The DNA end favors TRBJ2-7, so the J call may be wrong. Germline V gene data show CDR1 as SSHAT and CDR2 as FNYEAQ (reference sequence). The CDR3 consists of 14 residues. This CDR3 is CASSLGGGQGEQYF. For the CDR3, the DNA is TGTGCTAGCAGCTTAGGGGGAGGGCAAGGCGAGCAGTACTTC.

V is TRBV20-1 and J is TRBJ2-3, with TRBD2 identical over 7 bases. CDR1 is DFQATT, CDR2 SNEGSKA, per germline (reference sequence). Unmatched junction bases numbered 10, after V lost 6 bases and J lost 1 base. The CDR3 extends over 15 amino acids. DNA of the CDR3: TGCAGTGCCTCGACCGCTAGCGGACGCACAGATACGCAGTATTTT. Its translation: CSASTASGRTDTQYF.

CDR3 DNA: TGTGCCAGCAATGGACAGAACAATGAGCAGTTCTTC. Translation: CASNGQNNEQFF. V gene TRBV6-6 combines with J gene TRBJ2-1, with a tentative D call TRBD1 (6 bases). The CDR3 is made up of 12 amino acids. CDR1 is MNHNY and CDR2 is SVGAGI in the germline V gene (reference sequence). V dropped 7 bases and J dropped 5 bases, with 9 bases sitting between them.